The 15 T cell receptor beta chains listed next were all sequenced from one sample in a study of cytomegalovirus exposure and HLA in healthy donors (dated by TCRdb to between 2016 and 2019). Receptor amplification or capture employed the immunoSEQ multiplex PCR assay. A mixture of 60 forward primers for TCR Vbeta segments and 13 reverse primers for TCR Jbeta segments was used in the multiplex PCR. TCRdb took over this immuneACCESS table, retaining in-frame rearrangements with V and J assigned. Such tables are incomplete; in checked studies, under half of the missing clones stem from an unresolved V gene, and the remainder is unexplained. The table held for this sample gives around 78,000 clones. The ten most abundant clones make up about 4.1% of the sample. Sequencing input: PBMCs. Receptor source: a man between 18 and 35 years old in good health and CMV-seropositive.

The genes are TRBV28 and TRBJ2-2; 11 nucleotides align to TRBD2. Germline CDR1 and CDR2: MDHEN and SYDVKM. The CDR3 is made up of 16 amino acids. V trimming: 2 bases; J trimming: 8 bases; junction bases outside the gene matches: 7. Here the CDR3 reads CASSLILAGEVGELFF. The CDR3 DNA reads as TGTGCCAGCAGTTTAATACTAGCGGGAGAAGTAGGGGAGCTGTTTTTT.

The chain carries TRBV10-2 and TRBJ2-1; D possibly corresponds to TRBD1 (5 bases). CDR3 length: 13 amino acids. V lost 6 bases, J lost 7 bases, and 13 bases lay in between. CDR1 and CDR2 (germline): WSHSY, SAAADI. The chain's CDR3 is CASSPDRFNEQFF. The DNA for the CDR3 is TGCGCCAGCAGCCCCGACAGATTTAATGAGCAGTTCTTC.

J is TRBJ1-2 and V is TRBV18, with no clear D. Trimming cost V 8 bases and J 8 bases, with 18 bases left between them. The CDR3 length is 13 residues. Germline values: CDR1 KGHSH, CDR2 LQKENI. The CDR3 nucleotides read TGTGCCAGCCGCCAGCCGGGATCACTCGGCTACACCTTC. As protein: CASRQPGSLGYTF.

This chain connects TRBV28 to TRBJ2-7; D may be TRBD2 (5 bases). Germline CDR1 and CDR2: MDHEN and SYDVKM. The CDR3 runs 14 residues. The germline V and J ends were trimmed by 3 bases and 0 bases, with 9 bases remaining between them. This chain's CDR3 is CASSFRGISYEQYF. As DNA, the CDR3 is TGTGCCAGCAGTTTTCGGGGAATCTCCTACGAGCAGTACTTC.

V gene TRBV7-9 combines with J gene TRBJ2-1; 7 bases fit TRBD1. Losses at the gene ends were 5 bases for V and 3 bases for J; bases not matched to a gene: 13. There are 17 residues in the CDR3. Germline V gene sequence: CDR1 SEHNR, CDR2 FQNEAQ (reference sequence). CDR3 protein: CASSPSSGQVHYNEQFF. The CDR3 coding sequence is TGTGCCAGCAGCCCCTCATCCGGACAGGTCCACTACAATGAGCAGTTCTTC.

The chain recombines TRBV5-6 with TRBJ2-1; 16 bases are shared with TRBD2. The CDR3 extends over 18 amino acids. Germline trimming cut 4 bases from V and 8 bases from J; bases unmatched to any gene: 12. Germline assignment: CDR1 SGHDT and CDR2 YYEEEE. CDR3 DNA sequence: TGTGCCAGCAGCACGACGGGACTAGCGGGAGGGCCCAGAGATGAGCAGTTCTTC. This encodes CASSTTGLAGGPRDEQFF.

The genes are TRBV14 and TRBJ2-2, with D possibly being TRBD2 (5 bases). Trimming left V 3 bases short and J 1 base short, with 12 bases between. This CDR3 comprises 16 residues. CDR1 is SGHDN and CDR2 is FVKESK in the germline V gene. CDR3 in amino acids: CASSHTLDLNTGELFF. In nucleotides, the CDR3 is TGTGCCAGCAGCCACACTCTGGACTTGAACACCGGGGAGCTGTTTTTT.

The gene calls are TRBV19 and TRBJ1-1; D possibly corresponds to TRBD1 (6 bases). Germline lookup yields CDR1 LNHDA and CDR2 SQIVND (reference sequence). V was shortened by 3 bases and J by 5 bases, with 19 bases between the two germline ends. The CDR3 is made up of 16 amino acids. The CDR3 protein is CASSMEGGTAGTEAFF. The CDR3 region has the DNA TGTGCCAGTAGTATGGAGGGGGGGACCGCCGGAACTGAAGCTTTCTTT.

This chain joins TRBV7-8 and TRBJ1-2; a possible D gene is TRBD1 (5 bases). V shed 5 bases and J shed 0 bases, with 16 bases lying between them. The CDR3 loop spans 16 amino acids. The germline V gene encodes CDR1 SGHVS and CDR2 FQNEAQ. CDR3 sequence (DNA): TGTGCCAGCAGCGCAAGGCGGGACGCACCTAACTATGGCTACACCTTC. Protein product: CASSARRDAPNYGYTF.

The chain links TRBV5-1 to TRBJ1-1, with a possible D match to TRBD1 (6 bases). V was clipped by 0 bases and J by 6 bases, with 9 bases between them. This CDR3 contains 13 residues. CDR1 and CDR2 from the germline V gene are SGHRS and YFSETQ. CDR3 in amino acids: CASSLGGTPEAFF. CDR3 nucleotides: TGCGCCAGCAGCTTGGGAGGGACACCTGAAGCTTTCTTT.

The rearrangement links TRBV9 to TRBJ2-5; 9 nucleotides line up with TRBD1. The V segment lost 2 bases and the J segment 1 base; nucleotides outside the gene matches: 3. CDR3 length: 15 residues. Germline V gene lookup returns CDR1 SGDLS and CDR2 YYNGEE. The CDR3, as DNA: TGTGCCAGCAGCGTGGGGACAGGGAGCCAAGAGACCCAGTACTTC. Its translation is CASSVGTGSQETQYF.

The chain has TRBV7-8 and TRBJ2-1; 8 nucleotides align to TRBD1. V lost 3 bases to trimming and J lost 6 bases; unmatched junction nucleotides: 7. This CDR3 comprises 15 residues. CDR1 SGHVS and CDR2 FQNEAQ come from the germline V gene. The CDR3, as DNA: TGTGCCAGCAGCTTGACAGGGGAAGGGATCAATGAGCAGTTCTTC. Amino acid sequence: CASSLTGEGINEQFF.

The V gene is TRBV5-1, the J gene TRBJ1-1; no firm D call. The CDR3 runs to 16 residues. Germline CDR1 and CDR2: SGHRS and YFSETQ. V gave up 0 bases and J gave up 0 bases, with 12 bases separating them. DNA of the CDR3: TGCGCCAGCAGCTTGGTACCAGATTTGATGAACACTGAAGCTTTCTTT. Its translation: CASSLVPDLMNTEAFF.

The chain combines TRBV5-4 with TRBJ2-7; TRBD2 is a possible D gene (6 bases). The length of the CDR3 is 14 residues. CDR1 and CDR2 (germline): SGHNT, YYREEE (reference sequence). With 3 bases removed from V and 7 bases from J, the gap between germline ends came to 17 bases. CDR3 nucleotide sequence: TGTGCCAGCAGCTGGGGGGTGGAGGCGCCGGAGCAGTACTTC. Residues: CASSWGVEAPEQYF.

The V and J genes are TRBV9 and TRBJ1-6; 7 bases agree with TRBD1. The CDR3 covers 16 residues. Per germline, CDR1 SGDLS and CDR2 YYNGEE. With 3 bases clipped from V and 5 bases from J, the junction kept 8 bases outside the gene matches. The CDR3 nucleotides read TGTGCCAGCAGCGGGACAGGAATGGGGAATAATTCACCCCTCCACTTT. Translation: CASSGTGMGNNSPLHF.